Following are 16 T cell receptor beta chains from one sample sequenced in a study of Graves' ophthalmopathy and Graves' hyperthyroidism. RNA transcripts provided the template for amplifying TCR beta CDR3 regions. RT-PCR was first run with HTBI primers, then multiplex PCR in a second round. MiXCR, applied by TCRdb to the multiplex PCR reads, yields one record per CDR3 protein. The sample carries 500,000 to 600,000 distinct CDR3 sequences, 35% to 45% recorded once. The sequenced sample consisted of peripheral blood or thyroid tissue (not recorded which). The receptors derive from an adult man with Graves' hyperthyroidism.

This clonotype came up many times. This chain links TRBV7-2 with TRBJ1-1; D may be TRBD1 (5 bases). V was cut by 5 bases and J by 5 bases, with 15 bases left in between. Germline CDR1 is SGHTA and CDR2 is FQGNSA. This CDR3 has 14 amino acids. Written as DNA, the CDR3 is TGTGCCAGCAGCGTAGAGGGGAGGGGTACTGAAGCTTTCTTT. It yields the protein CASSVEGRGTEAFF.

This clonotype was counted a single time. Just one base apart from a much larger clone, this may be a read error. The V call is TRBV19, the J call TRBJ1-5, with D possibly TRBD1 on 5 matching bases. V was shortened by 11 bases and J by 2 bases, with 19 bases between the two germline ends. Germline V lookup: CDR1 LNHDA, CDR2 SQIVND (reference sequence). The CDR3 is 15 amino acids. DNA for the CDR3: TGTGCCGGTTGGGGGGGAAGGCAGGGCAATCAGCCCCAGCATTTT. Its translation: CAGWGGRQGNQPQHF.

The CDR3 region has the DNA TGTGCCAGCAGCTTTCAGGGAAAGGCTCAGCCCCAGCATTTT. Its translation is CASSFQGKAQPQHF. The chain has TRBV7-8 and TRBJ1-5, with D perhaps TRBD1 (5 bases). Germline CDR1 reads SGHVS; CDR2 reads FQNEAQ. V was cut by 3 bases and J by 6 bases, with 12 bases left in between. The CDR3 consists of 14 residues.

The sample holds many counts of this clonotype. The chain couples TRBV10-3 to TRBJ1-1; D is unclear. The CDR3 spans 17 residues. Trimming took off 2 bases at V and 1 base at J, with 17 bases between the two ends. Germline lookup yields CDR1 ENHRY and CDR2 SYGVKD. CDR3 residues: CAISEGPDKGGNTEAFF. CDR3 DNA: TGTGCCATCAGTGAGGGGCCAGATAAGGGCGGGAACACTGAAGCTTTCTTT.

This clonotype was recorded at least ten times. This rearrangement joins TRBV9 to TRBJ2-7, with D unresolved. Germline assignment: CDR1 SGDLS and CDR2 YYNGEE. The V end lost 0 bases, the J end lost 3 bases, and 7 bases lay between the germline ends. The CDR3 is made up of 13 amino acids. The CDR3 bases are TGTGCCAGCAGCGTAGGTTCTAGCTACGAGCAGTACTTC. Protein sequence: CASSVGSSYEQYF.

CDR3 coding DNA: TGTGCCAGCAGCCCACTAAGAACGAGGGCGGAAGCTTTCTTT. The encoded protein is CASSPLRTRAEAFF. V gene TRBV7-8 combines with J gene TRBJ1-1; D remains unclear. With 5 bases removed from V and 8 bases from J, the gap between germline ends came to 18 bases. From germline, CDR1 is SGHVS and CDR2 FQNEAQ. The CDR3 is 14 residues long. Looking up the rest from reference TRBV7-8 and TRBJ1-1 gives the full variable domain: GAGVSQSPRYKVAKRGQDVALRCDPISGHVSLFWYQQALGQGPEFLTYFQNEAQLDKSGLPSDRFFAERPEGSVSTLKIQRTQQEDSAVYLCASSPLRTRAEAFFGQGTRLTVV.

This chain uses TRBV29-1 with TRBJ2-1, with 10 bases fitting TRBD2. With V trimmed by 3 bases and J by 9 bases, 8 bases remained unmatched. The germline V gene encodes CDR1 SQVTM and CDR2 ANQGSEA. The CDR3 is 14 residues long. This chain's CDR3 is CSVDVAGGRSEQFF. The CDR3, as DNA: TGCAGCGTTGATGTAGCGGGAGGCCGCAGTGAGCAGTTCTTC.

This clonotype was seen many times. The CDR3 nucleotides are TGTGCCAGCAGTTACTCGAACGCCATCGGAGAGACCCAGTACTTC. Amino acids: CASSYSNAIGETQYF. This chain uses TRBV6-5 with TRBJ2-5; no definite D call. V was cut by 0 bases and J by 4 bases, with 12 bases left in between. Per germline, CDR1 MNHEY and CDR2 SVGAGI. The CDR3 is 15 residues long.

The chain links TRBV7-9 to TRBJ1-5; D gene ambiguous. The V and J ends lost 5 bases and 7 bases respectively, with 18 bases between them. CDR3 size: 15 residues. The V gene's germline CDR1 is SEHNR and CDR2 FQNEAQ (reference sequence). CDR3 region: CASSQTRGREQPQHF. CDR3 nucleotide sequence: TGTGCCAGCAGCCAGACCCGCGGACGCGAGCAGCCCCAGCATTTT.

This clonotype was picked up a small number of times. This rearrangement joins TRBV12-3 or TRBV12-4 to TRBJ2-2; 9 nucleotides match TRBD1. The V gene end was trimmed by 5 bases and the J gene end by 2 bases; junction bases not matched to a gene: 9. This CDR3 comprises 17 residues. The CDR3 nucleotides read TGTGCCAGCAGTCCCCTCCGGACAGGGGTAAACACCGGGGAGCTGTTTTTT. As protein: CASSPLRTGVNTGELFF.

The V gene is TRBV5-1, the J gene TRBJ2-1; TRBD1 aligns across 7 bases. The CDR3 loop spans 15 amino acids. Per germline, CDR1 SGHRS and CDR2 YFSETQ. The V segment lost 0 bases and the J segment 10 bases; nucleotides outside the gene matches: 10. The CDR3 coding sequence is TGCGCCAGCAGCTTGGACAGGGGAAGATCCTACGAGCAGTTCTTC. It encodes CASSLDRGRSYEQFF.

The V and J genes are TRBV20-1 and TRBJ2-3, with 7 bases identical to TRBD2. This CDR3 is 16 amino acids long. In germline, CDR1 is DFQATT, CDR2 SNEGSKA (reference sequence). Trimming took 0 bases from V and 2 from J; bases not matched to a gene: 8. CDR3 protein: CSARDVVREVTDTQYF. In DNA form, the CDR3 reads TGCAGTGCTAGAGATGTTGTCCGGGAGGTCACAGATACGCAGTATTTT.

The chain is built from TRBV12-3 or TRBV12-4 and TRBJ1-1; D perhaps matches TRBD1 (6 bases). The CDR3 contains 16 residues. V was pared by 5 bases and J by 2 bases, with 18 bases between. Here the CDR3 DNA reads TGTGCCAGCAGTGGCAGGGTGGGGGGCGCAAACACTGAAGCTTTCTTT. As protein: CASSGRVGGANTEAFF.

This clonotype is deemed medium-sized. The V and J genes are TRBV15 and TRBJ1-5; 9 bases agree with TRBD1. The CDR3 is 15 amino acids. From germline, CDR1 is LNHNV and CDR2 YYDKDF (reference sequence). Unmatched junction bases numbered 5, after V lost 1 base and J lost 7 bases. CDR3 nucleotide sequence: TGTGCCACCAGCAGAGCAGGGACAGGGACGCAGCCCCAGCATTTT. Encoded protein: CATSRAGTGTQPQHF.

This clonotype was detected ten times or more. V is TRBV24-1 and J is TRBJ2-7, with TRBD2 as a possible D gene (6 bases). This CDR3 has 12 amino acids. Germline values: CDR1 KGHDR, CDR2 SFDVKD. Between the trimmed V and J ends, which lost 4 bases and 3 bases, there was a span of 6 bases. CDR3 bases: TGTGCCACCAGTGAGGGAGGCTACGAGCAGTACTTC. It translates to CATSEGGYEQYF.

This clonotype showed up many times. The chain joins TRBV2 to TRBJ1-4, with 7 bases aligning to TRBD1. Germline CDR1 reads SNHLY; CDR2 reads FYNNEI. The CDR3 length is 13 residues. With 9 bases clipped from V and 0 bases from J, the junction kept 1 base outside the gene matches. As DNA, the CDR3 is TGTGCCAGTGACAGGGCAACTAATGAAAAACTGTTTTTT. Residues: CASDRATNEKLFF.